Listed below are T cell receptor beta chains from one sample, sequenced in a study of blood T cell repertoires in COVID-19. The table came from immunoSEQ multiplex PCR; TCRdb's copy has only in-frame clones and leaves some out. The data contain some 450,000 clones, approximately 90% of them singletons. Sequencing used peripheral blood. These TCRs come from a man between 18 and 35 years old with COVID-19, enrolled during active disease. The CDR3 runs from the conserved cysteine through the conserved F or W. The order of the fields is J gene, CDR3 length, V gene, CDR3 protein.

J gene: TRBJ2-3; CDR3 length: 15; V gene: TRBV7-8; CDR3 protein: CASSLARGGTDTQYF
J gene: TRBJ2-5; CDR3 length: 14; V gene: TRBV18; CDR3 protein: CASSPSRVGETQYF
J gene: TRBJ2-7; CDR3 length: 13; V gene: TRBV12-3/TRBV12-4; CDR3 protein: CASSLVQRDEQYF
J gene: TRBJ1-6; CDR3 length: 15; V gene: TRBV3-1/TRBV3-2; CDR3 protein: CASSHSDRNPSPLHF
J gene: TRBJ1-1; CDR3 length: 14; V gene: TRBV18; CDR3 protein: CASSTGTLNTEAFF
J gene: TRBJ2-5; CDR3 length: 13; V gene: TRBV5-1; CDR3 protein: CASSGELQETQYF
J gene: TRBJ2-1; CDR3 length: 16; V gene: TRBV7-3; CDR3 protein: CASSLLAGARHNEQFF
J gene: TRBJ1-1; CDR3 length: 14; V gene: TRBV5-1; CDR3 protein: CASSPGGGNTEAFF
J gene: TRBJ2-3; CDR3 length: 12; V gene: TRBV2; CDR3 protein: CASRGSRDTQYF
J gene: TRBJ2-2; CDR3 length: 16; V gene: TRBV6-1; CDR3 protein: CASSVLRGLGTGELFF
J gene: TRBJ2-1; CDR3 length: 15; V gene: TRBV2; CDR3 protein: CATSLEGGVQGEQFF
J gene: TRBJ1-2; CDR3 length: 14; V gene: TRBV27; CDR3 protein: CASSPQGRNYGYTF
J gene: TRBJ1-2; CDR3 length: 14; V gene: TRBV29-1; CDR3 protein: CSGTPLGFSSGYTF
J gene: TRBJ2-1; CDR3 length: 15; V gene: TRBV4-1; CDR3 protein: CASSQAETGVYEQFF
J gene: TRBJ2-3; CDR3 length: 15; V gene: TRBV2; CDR3 protein: CASTRTSGGADTQYF
J gene: TRBJ2-3; CDR3 length: 13; V gene: TRBV29-1; CDR3 protein: CSVQGTSTDTQYF
J gene: TRBJ2-5; CDR3 length: 16; V gene: TRBV19; CDR3 protein: CASSALFRVGKSDQYF
J gene: TRBJ2-7; CDR3 length: 13; V gene: TRBV5-1; CDR3 protein: CASREAGSGEQYF
J gene: TRBJ2-7; CDR3 length: 15; V gene: TRBV5-1; CDR3 protein: CASSLAGAGVDEQYF
J gene: TRBJ2-7; CDR3 length: 16; V gene: TRBV7-9; CDR3 protein: CASSLVSGNRVYEQYF
J gene: TRBJ1-3; CDR3 length: 15; V gene: TRBV5-6; CDR3 protein: CASSLFAGSGNTIYF
J gene: TRBJ2-5; CDR3 length: 13; V gene: TRBV7-3; CDR3 protein: CASSLRDRDGQYF
J gene: TRBJ2-3; CDR3 length: 12; V gene: TRBV29-1; CDR3 protein: CSVRTSGDTQYF
J gene: TRBJ2-2; CDR3 length: 14; V gene: TRBV28; CDR3 protein: CASHPGWYTGELFF
J gene: TRBJ1-5; CDR3 length: 18; V gene: TRBV19; CDR3 protein: CASSGGLSGGYYNQPQHF
J gene: TRBJ2-5; CDR3 length: 12; V gene: TRBV2; CDR3 protein: CASLRTGKTQYF
J gene: TRBJ2-7; CDR3 length: 16; V gene: TRBV6-6; CDR3 protein: CASRPSGTSGGIEQYF
J gene: TRBJ2-7; CDR3 length: 14; V gene: TRBV27; CDR3 protein: CASSPTGYIYEQYF
J gene: TRBJ2-7; CDR3 length: 15; V gene: TRBV7-9; CDR3 protein: CASSLWEGQAYEQYF
J gene: TRBJ2-1; CDR3 length: 15; V gene: TRBV11-3; CDR3 protein: CASRELQGFDNEQFF
J gene: TRBJ2-1; CDR3 length: 16; V gene: TRBV27; CDR3 protein: CASSALGGRRYNEQFF
J gene: TRBJ2-1; CDR3 length: 14; V gene: TRBV19; CDR3 protein: CAVQGQGGLNEQFF
J gene: TRBJ2-7; CDR3 length: 15; V gene: TRBV7-9; CDR3 protein: CASSPPTSGSYEQYF
J gene: TRBJ1-2; CDR3 length: 14; V gene: TRBV7-9; CDR3 protein: CASSITGLGHGYTF
J gene: TRBJ1-1; CDR3 length: 16; V gene: TRBV3-1/TRBV3-2; CDR3 protein: CASSPGTGKGNTKAFF
J gene: TRBJ2-1; CDR3 length: 16; V gene: TRBV19; CDR3 protein: CASSISGLAKYNEQFF
J gene: TRBJ2-2; CDR3 length: 20; V gene: TRBV27; CDR3 protein: CASSRVRTSGTRRGTGELFF